The 10 T cell receptor beta chains below come from one sample, sequenced in a study of blood T cell repertoires in COVID-19. The table came from immunoSEQ multiplex PCR; TCRdb's copy has only in-frame clones and leaves some out. Of 90,000 to 120,000 clones in the sample, about three quarters are singletons; the top ten hold 4.3%. Material: peripheral blood. All receptors derive from a man between 65 and 85 years old with acute or convalescent COVID-19.

This clone was observed a handful of times. The V gene is TRBV9, the J gene TRBJ2-5; D possibly corresponds to TRBD2 (5 bases). The V gene lost 4 bases and the J gene lost 3 bases, with 16 bases spanning the gap. Looked up from germline, CDR1 is SGDLS and CDR2 is YYNGEE. The CDR3 is 15 residues long. CDR3 region: CASSPQKPGEETQYF. The DNA for the CDR3 is TGTGCCAGCAGCCCTCAAAAGCCCGGGGAAGAGACCCAGTACTTC.

This chain links TRBV5-4 with TRBJ1-1; possible D gene TRBD1, 5 bases. The CDR3 runs to 15 residues. V lost 2 bases and J 0 bases, leaving 11 bases between the germline ends. From germline, CDR1 is SGHNT and CDR2 YYREEE (reference sequence). This CDR3 is CASSFSGLMNTEAFF. The CDR3 DNA is TGTGCCAGCAGCTTTTCAGGGCTAATGAACACTGAAGCTTTCTTT.

V gene TRBV28 combines with J gene TRBJ1-3; D is unresolved. Between the trimmed V and J ends, which lost 2 bases and 5 bases, there was a span of 10 bases. The CDR3 spans 14 residues. CDR1 and CDR2 from the germline V gene are MDHEN and SYDVKM. Here the CDR3 DNA reads TGTGCCAGCAGTTTACAACAGACCAGAAACACCATATATTTT. Its translation: CASSLQQTRNTIYF.

The V call is TRBV9, the J call TRBJ2-5, with D unclear. This CDR3 comprises 12 residues. Per the germline V gene, CDR1 is SGDLS and CDR2 is YYNGEE. Deletions cut 7 bases from V and 5 bases from J, with 12 bases between. The CDR3: CASGLTGETQYF. The CDR3 coding sequence is TGTGCCAGCGGCTTGACTGGGGAGACCCAGTACTTC. Looking up the rest from reference TRBV9 and TRBJ2-5 gives the full variable domain: DSGVTQTPKHLITATGQRVTLRCSPRSGDLSVYWYQQSLDQGLQFLIQYYNGEERAKGNILERFSAQQFPDLHSELNLSSLELGDSALYFCASGLTGETQYFGPGTRLLVL.

The CDR3 nucleotides read TGTGCCAGTAGTATTTCTGACAGGGACTATGGCTACACCTTC. Protein product: CASSISDRDYGYTF. The chain recombines TRBV19 with TRBJ1-2; 7 bases match TRBD1. The CDR3 sequence is 14 residues long. J was trimmed by 3 bases and V by 3 bases; bases with no gene match: 4. CDR1 and CDR2 (germline): LNHDA, SQIVND (reference sequence).

This clone is a singleton in its sample. The rearrangement uses TRBV11-2 and TRBJ2-3, with 10 bases fitting TRBD1. Germline values: CDR1 SGHAT, CDR2 FQNNGV. V was clipped by 4 bases and J by 5 bases; unmatched bases: 6. This CDR3 has 15 residues. CDR3 loop: CASSYDRGPLDTQYF. DNA for the CDR3: TGTGCCAGCAGCTACGACAGGGGGCCGTTAGATACGCAGTATTTT. The full variable domain, rest sourced from reference TRBV11-2 and TRBJ2-3, is EAGVAQSPRYKIIEKRQSVAFWCNPISGHATLYWYQQILGQGPKLLIQFQNNGVVDDSQLPKDRFSAERLKGVDSTLKIQPAKLEDSAVYLCASSYDRGPLDTQYFGPGTRLTVL.

This clone occurred once. The chain joins TRBV12-3 or TRBV12-4 to TRBJ1-2; D is uncertain. V lost 2 bases and J lost 1, with 5 bases in between. This CDR3 contains 13 residues. The CDR3: CASSLNLNYGYTF. In DNA form, the CDR3 reads TGTGCCAGCAGTTTAAATCTTAACTATGGCTACACCTTC.

The rearrangement links TRBV7-3 to TRBJ2-5; TRBD1 aligns across 9 bases. The length of the CDR3 is 15 residues. V gave up 5 bases and J gave up 4 bases; unmatched junction bases: 8. Germline V gene data show CDR1 as SGHTA and CDR2 as FQGTGA. The CDR3 loop is CASSRVQGAGETQYF. The DNA of the CDR3 is TGTGCCAGCAGCCGCGTACAGGGGGCGGGAGAGACCCAGTACTTC.

This chain connects TRBV2 to TRBJ1-5; a weak D match, TRBD1 (6 bases). CDR1 SNHLY and CDR2 FYNNEI come from the germline V gene. Trimming shortened V by 6 bases and J by 0 bases, and 15 bases separated the two germline ends. The CDR3 has 16 amino acids. CDR3 residues: CASRQGGALSNQPQHF. For the CDR3, the DNA is TGTGCCAGCAGACAAGGGGGGGCGCTTAGCAATCAGCCCCAGCATTTT. The full variable domain, its missing parts supplied by reference TRBV2 and TRBJ1-5, is EPEVTQTPSHQVTQMGQEVILRCVPISNHLYFYWYRQILGQKVEFLVSFYNNEISEKSEIFDDQFSVERPDGSNFTLKIRSTKLEDSAMYFCASRQGGALSNQPQHFGDGTRLSIL.

As concerns this clone: In the same sample, other DNA sequences code for this CDR3. The V call is TRBV19, the J call TRBJ2-3; tentative D call: TRBD1 (5 bases). V shed 5 bases and J shed 1 base, with 10 bases lying between them. The germline V gene has CDR1 LNHDA and CDR2 SQIVND (reference sequence). CDR3 length equals 14 residues. The CDR3 loop reads CASSLGQGTDTQYF. The DNA for the CDR3 is TGTGCCAGTAGTCTGGGGCAGGGCACAGATACGCAGTATTTT. The full variable domain, with the rest looked up from reference TRBV19 and TRBJ2-3, is DGGITQSPKYLFRKEGQNVTLSCEQNLNHDAMYWYRQDPGQGLRLIYYSQIVNDFQKGDIAEGYSVSREKKESFPLTVTSAQKNPTAFYLCASSLGQGTDTQYFGPGTRLTVL.